The clone carrying this T cell receptor beta chain was recorded a few times. The antigen remains undetermined. This entry belongs to a study of early T cells in non-severe SARS-CoV-2 infection. Study overall: The input, bulk RNA from unsorted whole blood, was sequenced, and chains were unpaired.

V shed 4 bases, J shed 9 bases, and the junction held 6 bases outside the gene matches. The V gene's germline CDR1 is SEHNR and CDR2 FQNEAQ (reference sequence). The CDR3 sequence is 14 residues long. Molecules of cDNA were individually given unique molecular identifiers that were attached to them. TCRdb reprocessed the 5' RACE reads via MiXCR and lists one record per CDR3 protein. Among around 57,000 distinct CDR3 sequences, approximately 13% were seen once, and the ten largest hold roughly 4.2%. General observations from the study: Anti-spike CD8 responses were favored by VDJdb matching, which missed private and CD4 specificities.

The chain uses TRBV7-9 and TRBJ2-1, with 10 bases fitting TRBD1. The sequenced sample consisted of whole blood. This receptor was taken from an adult who was a healthcare worker with PCR-confirmed SARS-CoV-2 infection or an uninfected control (not recorded which). CDR3: CASSSMTGGTEQFF. In DNA, the CDR3 is TGTGCCAGCAGCTCGATGACAGGGGGCACTGAGCAGTTCTTC. Combining the CDR3 with reference TRBV7-9 and TRBJ2-1 gives the whole variable domain DTGVSQNPRHKITKRGQNVTFRCDPISEHNRLYWYRQTLGQGPEFLTYFQNEAQLEKSRLLSDRFSAERPKGSFSTLEIQRTEQGDSAMYLCASSSMTGGTEQFFGPGTRLTVL.